The 28 T cell receptor beta chains given below trace back to one sample, sequenced in a study of PD-1 blockade in classical Hodgkin lymphoma. Assay used: immunoSEQ multiplex PCR; TCRdb lists only in-frame clones, some missing. The sample includes 110,000 or so clones, 89% of them seen just once. Documented time point: cycle 4 day 1 (C4D1), after 6 weeks of nivolumab. Every patient relapsed after autologous stem cell transplantation, and brentuximab vedotin exposure varied. Sequences were derived from peripheral blood mononuclear cells (PBMCs), sampled before the fourth cycle of nivolumab. Source of these receptors: a human donor with classical Hodgkin lymphoma.

The rearrangement links TRBV15 to TRBJ2-6; 8 bases agree with TRBD1. There are 18 residues in the CDR3. Germline CDR1 LNHNV, CDR2 YYDKDF (reference sequence). The J segment lost 0 bases and the V segment lost 1 base, leaving 5 bases of the junction unmatched. This CDR3 reads CATSRAGTGSSGANVLTF. Here the CDR3 DNA reads TGTGCCACCAGCAGAGCCGGGACAGGTTCCTCTGGGGCCAACGTCCTGACTTTC.

The table lists this clone with a count of one. V is TRBV25-1 and J is TRBJ1-1; D is undetermined. CDR3 length equals 14 residues. The V and J ends lost 2 bases and 2 bases respectively, with 9 bases between them. Germline-derived CDR1 and CDR2 are MGHDK and SYGVNS. This CDR3 is CASSEITANTEAFF. The CDR3 DNA reads TGTGCCAGCAGTGAAATCACGGCTAACACTGAAGCTTTCTTT.

The gene calls are TRBV6-1 and TRBJ1-5; no definite D call. The CDR3 contains 12 residues. V was shortened by 3 bases and J by 1 base, with 1 base between the two germline ends. Germline V gene data show CDR1 as MNHNS and CDR2 as SASEGT. CDR3 DNA sequence: TGTGCCAGCAGTGACAGCAATCAGCCCCAGCATTTT. This sequence encodes CASSDSNQPQHF.

CDR3 sequence reads: CASSLPGVGEQYF. CDR3 nucleotides: TGTGCCAGCAGTTTGCCGGGAGTAGGCGAGCAGTACTTC. The chain links TRBV6-6 to TRBJ2-7; TRBD2 might be the D (6 bases). Germline loops: CDR1 MNHNY, CDR2 SVGAGI (reference sequence). With 4 bases removed from V and 6 bases from J, the gap between germline ends came to 13 bases. The CDR3 has 13 amino acids.

The rearrangement links TRBV28 to TRBJ2-7; 9 nucleotides match TRBD2. V lost 8 bases and J lost 2; bases outside the gene matches: 22. Germline values: CDR1 MDHEN, CDR2 SYDVKM. The CDR3 runs to 19 residues. The CDR3, as DNA: TGTGCCAGCTGTAATAATGGCGGGAGGGCGGGGGGAGTGCCCTACGAGCAGTACTTC. It specifies CASCNNGGRAGGVPYEQYF. Combining the CDR3 with reference TRBV28 and TRBJ2-7 gives the whole variable domain DVKVTQSSRYLVKRTGEKVFLECVQDMDHENMFWYRQDPGLGLRLIYFSYDVKMKEKGDIPEGYSVSREKKERFSLILESASTNQTSMYLCASCNNGGRAGGVPYEQYFGPGTRLTVT.

This chain uses TRBV13 with TRBJ2-7, with 8 bases lining up with TRBD2. Germline V gene data show CDR1 as PRHDT and CDR2 as FYEKMQ (reference sequence). The CDR3 extends over 13 amino acids. V gave up 4 bases and J gave up 9 bases; unmatched junction bases: 8. The DNA of the CDR3 is TGTGCCAGCAGCTATAAGCGGGGGACGGGGCAGTACTTC. Translation gives CASSYKRGTGQYF.

The gene calls are TRBV7-8 and TRBJ2-7, with TRBD2 matching 7 bases. CDR1 and CDR2 (germline): SGHVS, FQNEAQ. V lost 1 base and J lost 6; bases outside the gene matches: 6. CDR3 size: 14 residues. CDR3 sequence (DNA): TGTGCCAGCAGCTTAGGGGGCGGGAGACGCGAGCAGTACTTC. It specifies CASSLGGGRREQYF.

CDR3 DNA sequence: TGCGCCAGCAGTGAGTCGGGAGCGGTGTCCTACAATGAGCAGTTCTTC. It yields the protein CASSESGAVSYNEQFF. This chain uses TRBV10-1 with TRBJ2-1; TRBD2 is a possible D gene (5 bases). CDR1 WNHNN and CDR2 SYGVQD come from the germline V gene (reference sequence). V was trimmed by 0 bases and J by 1 base, leaving 10 bases between them. The CDR3 consists of 16 residues.

The chain couples TRBV30 to TRBJ2-7, with D unresolved. The V and J ends lost 3 bases and 3 bases respectively, with 9 bases between them. CDR3 size: 12 residues. Germline V gives CDR1 GTSNPN, CDR2 SVGIG (reference sequence). This CDR3 is CAWSKAGYEQYF. The CDR3 bases are TGTGCCTGGAGCAAAGCCGGCTACGAGCAGTACTTC.

This clone was seen only a few times. This sequence joins TRBV2 and TRBJ1-2, with D unresolved. V was pared by 6 bases and J by 5 bases, with 7 bases between. Germline CDR1 SNHLY, CDR2 FYNNEI. The CDR3 contains 11 residues. The CDR3 sequence is CASSPAYGYTF. The CDR3 coding sequence is TGTGCCAGCAGCCCAGCGTATGGCTACACCTTC.

The chain combines TRBV2 with TRBJ2-5, with D unresolved. Germline V lookup: CDR1 SNHLY, CDR2 FYNNEI. V was cut by 2 bases and J by 4 bases, with 11 bases left in between. The CDR3 has 14 residues. The CDR3 sequence: CASSESSWGETQYF. The CDR3 region has the DNA TGTGCCAGCAGTGAATCGAGTTGGGGAGAGACCCAGTACTTC.

The J gene is TRBJ1-2, the V gene TRBV2; TRBD1 matches at 9 bases. Germline CDR1 and CDR2: SNHLY and FYNNEI. V lost 5 bases, J lost 5 bases, and 6 bases stayed unmatched. CDR3 length equals 14 residues. DNA for the CDR3: TGTGCCAGCAGTACAGGGGGCCGAGTTTATGGCTACACCTTC. Its translation: CASSTGGRVYGYTF.

The gene calls are TRBV10-3 and TRBJ2-6, with D perhaps matching TRBD1 (8 bases). The CDR3 sequence is 17 residues long. Deletions cut 8 bases from V and 0 bases from J, with 17 bases between. Germline values: CDR1 ENHRY, CDR2 SYGVKD. This CDR3 is CAIRQDREGSGANVLTF. The CDR3 nucleotides are TGTGCCATCCGACAGGACAGGGAGGGCTCTGGGGCCAACGTCCTGACTTTC.

The V call is TRBV19, the J call TRBJ1-6, with 8 bases that match TRBD1. V gave up 3 bases and J gave up 7 bases; unmatched junction bases: 2. Germline V gene data show CDR1 as LNHDA and CDR2 as SQIVND (reference sequence). This CDR3 is 14 amino acids long. The DNA for the CDR3 is TGTGCCAGTAGTATGGACAGGGAAAATTCACCCCTCCACTTT. Translated, it gives CASSMDRENSPLHF.

In the case of this clone: Other DNA sequences within the sample encode an identical CDR3. The chain has TRBV6-1 and TRBJ2-7; D is uncertain. The CDR3 runs 10 residues. V was cut by 7 bases and J by 0 bases, with 1 base left in between. CDR1 is MNHNS and CDR2 is SASEGT in the germline V gene. CDR3 in DNA: TGTGCCAGCAACTCCTACGAGCAGTACTTC. Translating it yields CASNSYEQYF.

This clone is a singleton in its sample. The genes are TRBV7-2 and TRBJ2-3; D is uncertain. Trimming took off 1 base at V and 2 bases at J, with 10 bases between the two ends. The germline V gene has CDR1 SGHTA and CDR2 FQGNSA. This CDR3 is 15 amino acids long. The CDR3 DNA is TGTGCCAGCAGCTTAGGGTTGCGGTCCACAGATACGCAGTATTTT. Its protein product is CASSLGLRSTDTQYF.

The chain has TRBV10-3 and TRBJ2-7; the D is unclear. Germline CDR1 and CDR2: ENHRY and SYGVKD. This CDR3 region has 15 residues. V was cut by 3 bases and J by 0 bases, with 12 bases left in between. The chain's CDR3 is CAISDRSLSSYEQYF. As DNA, the CDR3 is TGTGCCATCAGTGACCGCAGCCTCAGCTCCTACGAGCAGTACTTC.

The chain joins TRBV10-3 to TRBJ1-5, with D perhaps matching TRBD1 (6 bases). CDR3 length equals 14 residues. Germline CDR1 ENHRY, CDR2 SYGVKD. Trimming took 11 bases from V and 6 from J, leaving 20 bases between them. CDR3 sequence: CAHGGGVEGQPQHF. In DNA form, the CDR3 reads TGTGCCCACGGAGGGGGGGTTGAGGGTCAGCCCCAGCATTTT.

V and J are TRBV19 and TRBJ2-7; D might be TRBD2 (6 bases). The CDR3 length is 14 residues. Deletions cut 3 bases from V and 0 bases from J, with 9 bases between. Germline CDR1 is LNHDA and CDR2 is SQIVND (reference sequence). The CDR3 reads CASSIGGFSYEQYF. The DNA for the CDR3 is TGTGCCAGTAGTATTGGAGGGTTCTCCTACGAGCAGTACTTC.

The genes are TRBV11-3 and TRBJ1-1; D is unclear. Germline CDR1 reads SGHNT; CDR2 reads YENEEA. The CDR3 consists of 13 residues. The V gene lost 5 bases and the J gene lost 7 bases, with 14 bases spanning the gap. The CDR3 protein is CASSPFGENEAFF. The CDR3 coding sequence is TGTGCCAGCAGCCCCTTTGGGGAGAATGAAGCTTTCTTT.

The chain has TRBV18 and TRBJ2-7; the match to TRBD1 covers 9 bases. CDR3 length: 14 amino acids. The junction had 7 bases not matched to a gene; V was cut back by 6 bases and J by 4 bases. CDR1 and CDR2 from the germline V gene are KGHSH and LQKENI. The CDR3 DNA reads as TGTGCCAGCTCCCAGGACAGGGGAAGGTACGAGCAGTACTTC. Protein: CASSQDRGRYEQYF.

This sequence joins TRBV5-8 and TRBJ1-1; the D is unclear. The V end was cut by 7 bases, the J end by 2 bases, with 12 bases between. The CDR3 totals 13 residues. Germline V gene data show CDR1 as SGHTS and CDR2 as YDEGEE. The CDR3 DNA reads TGTGCCAGCGCTAAAGGGTTTAACACTGAAGCTTTCTTT. The encoded protein is CASAKGFNTEAFF.

The J gene is TRBJ2-2, the V gene TRBV4-2; 15 nucleotides line up with TRBD2. The V gene's germline CDR1 is LGHNA and CDR2 YNFKEQ. CDR3 length: 17 residues. Trimming removed 5 bases from V and 4 bases from J; junction bases left unmatched: 5. CDR3 amino acids: CASSYGLAGGVTGELFF. The CDR3 DNA sequence: TGTGCCAGCAGCTACGGACTAGCGGGAGGGGTCACCGGGGAGCTGTTTTTT.

The chain has TRBV5-6 and TRBJ1-2; TRBD1 matches 9 bases. The junction had 8 bases not matched to a gene; V was cut back by 3 bases and J by 8 bases. This CDR3 spans 14 amino acids. Germline-derived CDR1 and CDR2 are SGHDT and YYEEEE. CDR3 bases: TGTGCCAGCAGCTATACTACAGGGGGCAGGGGCTACACCTTC. As protein: CASSYTTGGRGYTF.

The J gene is TRBJ2-3, the V gene TRBV29-1, with 8 bases that match TRBD2. V lost 3 bases and J lost 2; bases outside the gene matches: 7. Germline values: CDR1 SQVTM, CDR2 ANQGSEA. The CDR3 runs to 15 residues. The CDR3 region is CSVDMAGGLTDTQYF. The CDR3 region has the DNA TGCAGCGTTGACATGGCGGGAGGACTCACAGATACGCAGTATTTT.

This chain uses TRBV6-1 with TRBJ2-1; D unclear. The germline CDR1 and CDR2 sequences are MNHNS and SASEGT. The CDR3 spans 15 residues. Deletions cut 4 bases from V and 7 bases from J, with 17 bases between. CDR3 DNA: TGTGCCAGCAGTGGCAGTGTGGCCCGGCGTAATGAGCAGTTCTTC. Its protein is CASSGSVARRNEQFF.

The chain links TRBV10-1 to TRBJ2-1; 9 bases are shared with TRBD2. The CDR3 contains 14 residues. Germline CDR1 is WNHNN and CDR2 is SYGVQD (reference sequence). After removal of 2 bases from V and 8 bases from J, the junction contained 4 bases not matched to a gene. The CDR3 region is CASSEASGNDEQFF. DNA of the CDR3: TGCGCCAGCAGTGAGGCTAGCGGGAACGATGAGCAGTTCTTC.

The rearrangement joins TRBV5-1 to TRBJ1-1; D ambiguous. CDR3 length: 13 residues. V was trimmed by 2 bases and J by 1 base, leaving 6 bases between them. Germline CDR1 is SGHRS and CDR2 is YFSETQ. CDR3 nucleotide sequence: TGCGCCAGCAGCTTCGCCGAGAACACTGAAGCTTTCTTT. Amino acids: CASSFAENTEAFF.